These 8 T cell receptor beta chains share one sample of origin, sequenced in a study of blood T cell repertoires in COVID-19. Produced via immunoSEQ multiplex PCR; TCRdb's table is partial and in-frame only. The sample carries 55,000 to 70,000 clones, around 85% recorded once. The specimen sequenced was peripheral blood. Receptors originate from a woman in her 70s with active COVID-19.

This chain links TRBV7-2 with TRBJ2-7; D ambiguous. Germline CDR1 and CDR2: SGHTA and FQGNSA. V lost 2 bases, J lost 2 bases, and 7 bases lay in between. This CDR3 comprises 13 residues. CDR3 nucleotide sequence: TGTGCCAGCAGCTTATCCCCAACCTACGAGCAGTACTTC. It codes for CASSLSPTYEQYF.

The chain joins TRBV28 to TRBJ2-5; the D gene is possibly TRBD1 (5 bases). Germline V gives CDR1 MDHEN, CDR2 SYDVKM. V shed 3 bases and J shed 3 bases, with 11 bases lying between them. CDR3 length: 14 residues. The CDR3 DNA reads as TGTGCCAGCAGTTTCGTTCCCAGGGAAGAGACCCAGTACTTC. This encodes CASSFVPREETQYF. Complete variable domain (other parts from reference TRBV28 and TRBJ2-5): DVKVTQSSRYLVKRTGEKVFLECVQDMDHENMFWYRQDPGLGLRLIYFSYDVKMKEKGDIPEGYSVSREKKERFSLILESASTNQTSMYLCASSFVPREETQYFGPGTRLLVL.

The V and J genes are TRBV28 and TRBJ1-1, with D hard to call. Germline values: CDR1 MDHEN, CDR2 SYDVKM. The CDR3 covers 14 residues. The V end lost 7 bases, the J end lost 1 base, and 13 bases lay between the germline ends. The CDR3: CASIEQRPNTEAFF. The CDR3, as DNA: TGTGCCAGCATTGAGCAGCGGCCGAACACTGAAGCTTTCTTT.

V and J are TRBV3-1 (or the pseudogene TRBV3-2) and TRBJ2-7; TRBD2 matches 9 bases. The CDR3 sequence is 18 residues long. CDR1 LGHDT and CDR2 YNNKEL come from the germline V gene (reference sequence). The J segment lost 3 bases and the V segment lost 0 bases, leaving 12 bases of the junction unmatched. CDR3 sequence (DNA): TGTGCCAGCAGCCAAGAACCAGCGGGAGGACCTGTGGACTACGAGCAGTACTTC. It specifies CASSQEPAGGPVDYEQYF.

This rearrangement joins TRBV28 to TRBJ1-1; weak D call: TRBD1 (5 bases). V gave up 3 bases and J gave up 1 base, with 12 bases separating them. CDR1 is MDHEN, CDR2 SYDVKM, per germline. The CDR3 runs 15 residues. This CDR3 reads CASSFVAGPNTEAFF. CDR3 in DNA: TGTGCCAGCAGTTTCGTAGCAGGGCCGAACACTGAAGCTTTCTTT. Supplemented by reference TRBV28 and TRBJ1-1, the full variable domain reads DVKVTQSSRYLVKRTGEKVFLECVQDMDHENMFWYRQDPGLGLRLIYFSYDVKMKEKGDIPEGYSVSREKKERFSLILESASTNQTSMYLCASSFVAGPNTEAFFGQGTRLTVV.

V and J are TRBV2 and TRBJ2-7; TRBD2 aligns across 9 bases. The CDR3 has 17 residues. Germline values: CDR1 SNHLY, CDR2 FYNNEI. V gave up 1 base and J gave up 4 bases; unmatched junction bases: 11. Written as DNA, the CDR3 is TGTGCCAGCAGTGAAGGAACTAGCGGGTTAATAGTGTACGAGCAGTACTTC. Its translation is CASSEGTSGLIVYEQYF.

This sequence joins TRBV27 and TRBJ1-5, with D maybe TRBD1 (5 bases). Germline lookup yields CDR1 MNHEY and CDR2 SMNVEV (reference sequence). The V and J ends lost 5 bases and 5 bases respectively, with 22 bases between them. The CDR3 sequence is 17 residues long. For the CDR3, the DNA is TGTGCCAGCAGTATCCTCCCGGGGGGGGTAGGGGATCAGCCCCAGCATTTT. Amino acid sequence: CASSILPGGVGDQPQHF.

This clone was detected once. Germline and junction disagree at one end, which may indicate a read error. V usage is TRBV6-1 and J usage is TRBJ2-7, with D maybe TRBD2 (5 bases). CDR3 length: 11 amino acids. From germline, CDR1 is MNHNS and CDR2 SASEGT. The DNA of the CDR3 is TGTGCCAGCAGTGAACAGGCAGAGCGGTTCTTC. This translates into CASSEQAERFF.